This record covers a single T cell receptor beta chain. The antigen remains undetermined. The repertoire was sequenced with immunoSEQ multiplex PCR; TCRdb's copy has only in-frame clones and lacks some. The sample yields 150,000 to 200,000 clones, more than 70% seen once. The entry originates in a study of cytomegalovirus exposure and HLA in healthy donors. V was pared by 7 bases and J by 3 bases, with 8 bases of the junction left unmatched. The CDR3 contains 15 residues. Per the germline V gene, CDR1 is MNHNS and CDR2 is SASEGT. Regarding the study as a whole: There were over 150 TCR beta chains listed as cytomegalovirus-associated. In vitro assays verified that three CMV-associated chains recognized CMV antigens specifically.

Specimen: PBMCs. This clonotype was sampled from a young man in good health and CMV-seropositive. The V gene is TRBV6-1, the J gene TRBJ2-1; 8 bases fit TRBD1. CDR3 sequence (DNA): TGTGCCAGCACCAAAACAGGGGGTTTCTACAATGAGCAGTTCTTC. This translates into CASTKTGGFYNEQFF.